The entry that follows covers one T cell receptor (beta chain) sequence. This sample was taken from a study of shared clonotypes between healthy human individuals. Sequencing used immunoSEQ multiplex PCR; TCRdb keeps in-frame clones, though not all of them. This sample has about 2.4 million clones; roughly 92% occur once, and the top ten carry more than 0.12%. V shed 2 bases, J shed 1 base, and the junction held 9 bases outside the gene matches. The CDR3 length is 17 residues. Germline CDR1 reads LNHDA; CDR2 reads SQIVND (reference sequence). This receptor was obtained from a young man in good health. Sequencing used naive CD4+ T cells sorted from blood. Subset indicated: CD45RA+ positively selected. The rearrangement uses TRBV19 and TRBJ2-3; 7 nucleotides align to TRBD1. The CDR3 sequence: CASSISFRGTGTDTQYF. The CDR3 DNA is TGTGCCAGTAGTATATCGTTCAGGGGGACGGGCACAGATACGCAGTATTTT.